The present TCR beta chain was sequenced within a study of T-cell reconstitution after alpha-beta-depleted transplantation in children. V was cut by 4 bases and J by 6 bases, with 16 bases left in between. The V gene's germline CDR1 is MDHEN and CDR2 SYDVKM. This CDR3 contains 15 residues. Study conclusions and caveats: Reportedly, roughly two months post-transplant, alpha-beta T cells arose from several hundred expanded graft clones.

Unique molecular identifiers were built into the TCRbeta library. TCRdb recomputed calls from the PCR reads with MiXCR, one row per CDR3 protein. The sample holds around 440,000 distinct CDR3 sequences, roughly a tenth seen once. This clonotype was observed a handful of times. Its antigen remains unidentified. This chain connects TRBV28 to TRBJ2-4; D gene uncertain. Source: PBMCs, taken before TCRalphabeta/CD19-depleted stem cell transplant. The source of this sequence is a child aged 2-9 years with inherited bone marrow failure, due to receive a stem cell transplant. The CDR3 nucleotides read TGTGCCAGCAGTTCCCTCCGAGGAAAGGGAAACATTCAGTACTTC. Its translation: CASSSLRGKGNIQYF.